A selection of T cell receptor beta chains follows, all from one sample in a study of T cells after somatic rescue of genetic block. Measured with immunoSEQ multiplex PCR; TCRdb has only the in-frame clones, and not every one. The table records about 14,000 clones, approximately 70% of them present only once. Material: peripheral blood mononuclear cells (PBMCs). The receptors originated from a boy between 10 and 17 years old. The CDR3 runs from the conserved cysteine through the conserved F or W. Fields, in order: J gene, clone size, V gene, D gene, CDR3 DNA, CDR3 protein. The D gene is left open where the match is weak. Some rows mark clone size as missing; the rest say once, few, many or name a class of expanded clone.

>TRBJ2-7|.|TRBV6-5|TRBD1
TGTGCCAGCAGTTACGCCCGACAGGGCTCCTACGAGCAGTACTTC
CASSYARQGSYEQYF
>TRBJ1-2|.|TRBV5-1|TRBD1
TGCGCCAGCAGCTCGGGACAGGGGAGGGTTGGCTACACCTTC
CASSSGQGRVGYTF
>TRBJ2-5|.|TRBV6-5|.
TGTGCCAGCAGTTACGTTTTGGGGGAGACCCAGTACTTC
CASSYVLGETQYF
>TRBJ1-3|.|TRBV2|.
TGTGCCAGCAGCCGGCACGCTGCCAACACCATATATTTT
CASSRHAANTIYF
>TRBJ1-5|few|TRBV7-9|.
TGTGCCAGCAGCTTAGTGGGTGCCAATCAGCCCCAGCATTTT
CASSLVGANQPQHF
>TRBJ2-6|medium-sized|TRBV29-1|.
TGCAGCGTATTCCAGGGTACCGGGGCCAACGTCCTGACTTTC
CSVFQGTGANVLTF
>TRBJ2-7|.|TRBV28|.
TGTGCCAGCCGCAGGATGGGTTCCAGTTCCTACGAGCAGTACTTC
CASRRMGSSSYEQYF
>TRBJ2-7|.|TRBV4-2|TRBD1
TGTGCCAGCAGCCAAGATTTACACAGGGGGCTTCCCAAGCAGTACTTC
CASSQDLHRGLPKQYF
>TRBJ1-4|few|TRBV29-1|.
TGCAGCGCTTTAATCCCGCAGGATAATGAAAAACTGTTTTTT
CSALIPQDNEKLFF
>TRBJ2-3|.|TRBV7-9|.
TGTGCCAGCAGACCTCCCGGCACAGATACGCAGTATTTT
CASRPPGTDTQYF
>TRBJ2-1|.|TRBV19|TRBD1
TGTGCCGCAGGACGACAGGGGGGGATGGATGAGCAGTTCTTC
CAAGRQGGMDEQFF
>TRBJ2-7|few|TRBV7-2|.
TGTGCCAGCAGCTTAGTTGGAGGGTCAGAGGGCTACGAGCAGTACTTC
CASSLVGGSEGYEQYF
>TRBJ1-2|medium-sized|TRBV28|TRBD1
TGTGCCAGCAGCCTACGACAGGGGGGCTACACCTTC
CASSLRQGGYTF
>TRBJ2-7|.|TRBV27|.
TGTGCCAGCAGTGAAACCCGGCAGGGGCCTATTTCCTACGAGCAGTACTTC
CASSETRQGPISYEQYF
>TRBJ2-1|.|TRBV11-2|.
TGTGCCAGCAGTCAAGGGGCGGGGCTCGGGTGGAATGAGCAGTTCTTC
CASSQGAGLGWNEQFF
>TRBJ2-5|.|TRBV10-3|TRBD2
TGTGCCATCAGTGAGACCCACCGGGGGGGAGGCGAGACCCAGTACTTC
CAISETHRGGGETQYF
>TRBJ2-2|.|TRBV7-3|TRBD2
TGTGCCAGCAGCTTAGGACTAGTGAACACCGGGGAGCTGTTTTTT
CASSLGLVNTGELFF
>TRBJ1-3|.|TRBV5-1|TRBD1
TGCGCCAGCAGCTTGGGGGACAGGGGTGGAAACACCATATATTTT
CASSLGDRGGNTIYF
>TRBJ1-2|.|TRBV19|TRBD1
TGTGCCAGTAGTATAGCACAGGGGGGAGGCTACACCTTC
CASSIAQGGGYTF
>TRBJ2-7|.|TRBV6-6|TRBD1
TGTGCCAGCAGTTGGGACAGGGAGACCGAGCAGTACTTC
CASSWDRETEQYF
>TRBJ1-1|few|TRBV28|.
TGTGCCAGCAGTTTCGTGGACGGGCTATTTGCTGAAGCTTTCTTT
CASSFVDGLFAEAFF
>TRBJ2-3|.|TRBV11-2|.
TGTGCCAGCGATTCCCCTGCGGGCAGACCGAGCACAGATACGCAGTATTTT
CASDSPAGRPSTDTQYF
>TRBJ2-1|.|TRBV14|.
TGTGCCAGCAGCCAGGGGTCCATCTACAATGAGCAGTTCTTC
CASSQGSIYNEQFF
>TRBJ2-5|.|TRBV30|TRBD1
TGTGCCTGGAGTGTCAACAGGGGACAAGAGACCCAGTACTTC
CAWSVNRGQETQYF
>TRBJ1-1|.|TRBV6-6|.
TGTGCCAGCAGTTACAATGTGGCATTTGAAGCTTTCTTT
CASSYNVAFEAFF
>TRBJ2-5|.|TRBV5-6|TRBD2
TGTGCCAGCAGCTTAGCGGGAGGGCCTGGGACCCAGTACTTC
CASSLAGGPGTQYF